The T cell receptor beta chain described here comes from a study of shared clonotypes between healthy human individuals. Trimming removed 2 bases at V and 4 bases at J, with 8 bases between. Germline values: CDR1 SGHRS, CDR2 YFSETQ. There are 13 residues in the CDR3. Deep-level settings were used for running the assay. Here immunoSEQ multiplex PCR was the method, and the copy in TCRdb shows in-frame clones only, minus some. The sample comprises approximately 710,000 clones, 90% of which are singletons, and 34% rests with the top ten. The sample taken for sequencing was memory CD8+ T cells from PBMCs. The sample's subset: CD45RO+ cells pooled with CCR7-negative TemRA cells. The chain links TRBV5-1 to TRBJ2-3, with TRBD2 as a possible D gene (5 bases). The receptor comes from a man in his late teens or twenties in good health. Some clones in this sample may be carry-over from other donors' samples. CDR3 in DNA: TGCGCCAGCAGCTTCGGGATTTCAGATACGCAGTATTTT. It translates to CASSFGISDTQYF.